This TCR beta chain is from a study of shared clonotypes between healthy human individuals. Whole-study context: Per donor, three plates held CD4 naive cells, three held CD4 memory, two held CD8 naive and one held CD8 memory.

Remarks on this clone: Its antigen remains unidentified.

The V and J ends lost 1 base and 4 bases respectively, with 7 bases between them. The CDR3 length is 13 residues. Germline V gene sequence: CDR1 SEHNR, CDR2 FQNEAQ (reference sequence). Study-wide results and limits: Exclusively blood specimens were collected; tissue repertoires likely differ. Naive CD4 clonotypes overlapped across a handful of donors at roughly 5.1%.

Tens of thousands of T cell genomes, or 200 ng DNA, went into the sorted-subset replicate PCRs. Libraries were prepared by immunoSEQ multiplex PCR; TCRdb keeps only in-frame clonotypes and omits some of them. The sample contains a few million clones, just over 90% of which appear only once. The chain joins TRBV7-9 to TRBJ1-1; D remains ambiguous. The sequence was collected from a man aged 18 to 29 in good health. The sample was naive CD4+ T cells sorted from blood. Subset given: CD45RA+ positively selected. Written as DNA, the CDR3 is TGTGCCAGCAGCTTAGAAATGGGCACTGAAGCTTTCTTT. Protein product: CASSLEMGTEAFF.